Below, one T cell receptor beta chain is given with its context. The antigen remains unidentified. TCR beta CDR3 regions were amplified from RNA transcripts. In the first-round RT-PCR of the TCR CDR3, the HTBI primer set was used. TCRdb re-analysed the multiplex PCR reads in MiXCR, keeping a single row per CDR3 protein. The data contain 350,000 or so distinct CDR3 sequences, 21% of them singletons. This entry comes from a study of T cells in Graves' hyperthyroidism and ophthalmopathy. V was pared by 4 bases and J by 5 bases, with 11 bases between. CDR3 length: 14 residues. CDR1 and CDR2 (germline): KGHSH, LQKENI. Study-wide points: Blood held most thyroid clonotypes expanded above 0.001 frequency. Ophthalmopathy was separated from stable hyperthyroidism by a 13 V-J model.

Stable Graves' hyperthyroidism denoted no ophthalmopathy progression over 18 months. Not enrolled were patients with uncontrolled infection, other autoimmune disease, pregnancy or lactation. This receptor was obtained from a woman in her forties or fifties with Graves' hyperthyroidism. The sample taken for sequencing was blood. V and J are TRBV18 and TRBJ2-2; the D is unclear. DNA of the CDR3: TGTGCCAGCTCACTAAGGACGCCGACCGGGGAGCTGTTTTTT. It specifies CASSLRTPTGELFF.